The subject of this entry is one T cell receptor (beta chain). These data are taken from a study of blood T cell repertoires in COVID-19. CDR1 is MGHRA, CDR2 YSYEKL, per germline. CDR3 size: 18 residues. Trimming removed 2 bases at V and 0 bases at J, with 17 bases between. Produced via immunoSEQ multiplex PCR; TCRdb's table is partial and in-frame only. This sample carries more than 200,000 clones, 88% of them seen once, and the ten largest clones take around 1.6%. The genes are TRBV4-1 and TRBJ2-1; D is perhaps TRBD1 (5 bases). The sample was peripheral blood. This receptor was obtained from a man in his sixties or seventies with acute or convalescent COVID-19. The CDR3 loop is CASSQPKAPQGSYNEQFF. CDR3 nucleotides: TGCGCCAGCAGCCAACCAAAAGCCCCTCAGGGCTCCTACAATGAGCAGTTCTTC.